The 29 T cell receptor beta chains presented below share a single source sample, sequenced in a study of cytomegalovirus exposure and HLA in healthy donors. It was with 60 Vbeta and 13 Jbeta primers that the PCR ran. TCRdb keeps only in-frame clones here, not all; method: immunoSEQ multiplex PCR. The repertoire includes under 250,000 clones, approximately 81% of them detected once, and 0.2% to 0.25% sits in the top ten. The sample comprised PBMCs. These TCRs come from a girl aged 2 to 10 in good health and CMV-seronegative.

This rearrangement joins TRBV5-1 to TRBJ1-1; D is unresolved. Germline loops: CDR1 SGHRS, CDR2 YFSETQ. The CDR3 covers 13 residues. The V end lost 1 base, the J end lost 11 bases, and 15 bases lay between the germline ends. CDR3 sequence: CASSLKDETWAFF. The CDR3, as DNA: TGCGCCAGCAGCTTGAAAGACGAGACATGGGCTTTCTTT. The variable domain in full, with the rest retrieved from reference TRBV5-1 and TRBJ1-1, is KAGVTQTPRYLIKTRGQQVTLSCSPISGHRSVSWYQQTPGQGLQFLFEYFSETQRNKGNFPGRFSGRQFSNSRSEMNVSTLELGDSALYLCASSLKDETWAFFGQGTRLTVV.

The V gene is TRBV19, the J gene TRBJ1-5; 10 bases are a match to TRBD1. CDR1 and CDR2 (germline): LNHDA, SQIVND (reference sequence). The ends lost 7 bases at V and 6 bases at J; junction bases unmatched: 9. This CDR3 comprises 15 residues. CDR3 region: CASNTDRGSGQPQHF. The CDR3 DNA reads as TGTGCCAGTAATACGGACAGGGGGTCTGGTCAGCCCCAGCATTTT.

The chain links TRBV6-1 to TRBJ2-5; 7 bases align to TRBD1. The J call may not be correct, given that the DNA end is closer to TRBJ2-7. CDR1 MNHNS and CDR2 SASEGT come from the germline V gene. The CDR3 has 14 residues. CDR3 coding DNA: TGTGCCAGCAGCGGGGACAGACCGTTCTACGAGCAGTACTTC. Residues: CASSGDRPFYEQYF.

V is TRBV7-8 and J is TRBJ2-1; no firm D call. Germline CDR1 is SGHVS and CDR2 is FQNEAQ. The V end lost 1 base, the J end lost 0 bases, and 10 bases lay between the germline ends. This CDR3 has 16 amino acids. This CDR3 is CASSLVWRSSYNEQFF. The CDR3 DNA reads TGTGCCAGCAGCTTAGTGTGGAGAAGCTCCTACAATGAGCAGTTCTTC.

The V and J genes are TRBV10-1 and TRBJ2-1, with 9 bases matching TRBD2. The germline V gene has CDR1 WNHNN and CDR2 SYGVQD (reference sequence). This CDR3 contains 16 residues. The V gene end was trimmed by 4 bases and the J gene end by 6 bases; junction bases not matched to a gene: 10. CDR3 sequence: CASSGPPGLAVNEQFF. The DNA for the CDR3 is TGCGCCAGCAGTGGGCCCCCGGGACTAGCAGTCAATGAGCAGTTCTTC.

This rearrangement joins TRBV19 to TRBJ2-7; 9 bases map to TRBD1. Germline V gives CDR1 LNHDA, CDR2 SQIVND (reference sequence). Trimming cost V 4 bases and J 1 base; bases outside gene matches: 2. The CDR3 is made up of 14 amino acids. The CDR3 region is CASSNGQGSYEQYF. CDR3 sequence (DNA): TGTGCCAGTAGTAACGGACAGGGGTCCTACGAGCAGTACTTC. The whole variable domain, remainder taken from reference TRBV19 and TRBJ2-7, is DGGITQSPKYLFRKEGQNVTLSCEQNLNHDAMYWYRQDPGQGLRLIYYSQIVNDFQKGDIAEGYSVSREKKESFPLTVTSAQKNPTAFYLCASSNGQGSYEQYFGPGTRLTVT.

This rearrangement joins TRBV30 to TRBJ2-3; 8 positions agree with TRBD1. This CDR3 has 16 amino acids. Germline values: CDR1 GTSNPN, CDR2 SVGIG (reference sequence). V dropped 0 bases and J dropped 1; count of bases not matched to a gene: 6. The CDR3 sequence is CAWSVVLGQGTDTQYF. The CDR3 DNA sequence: TGTGCCTGGAGTGTTGTCCTGGGACAGGGCACAGATACGCAGTATTTT.

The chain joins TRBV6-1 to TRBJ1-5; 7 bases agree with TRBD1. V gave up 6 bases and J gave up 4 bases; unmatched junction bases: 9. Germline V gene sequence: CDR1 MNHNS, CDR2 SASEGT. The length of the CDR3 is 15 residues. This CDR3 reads CASRGNRGPNQPQHF. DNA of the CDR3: TGTGCCAGCAGAGGGAACAGGGGTCCTAATCAGCCCCAGCATTTT.

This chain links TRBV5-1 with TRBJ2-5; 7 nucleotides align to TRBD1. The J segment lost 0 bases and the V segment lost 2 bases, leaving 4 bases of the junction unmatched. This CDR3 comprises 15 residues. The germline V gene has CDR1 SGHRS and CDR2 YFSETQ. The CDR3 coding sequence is TGCGCCAGCAGCTTTGGCAGGGGGTACCAAGAGACCCAGTACTTC. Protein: CASSFGRGYQETQYF.

The CDR3 here is CASSTGTGAYEQYF. The CDR3 DNA sequence: TGTGCCAGCAGCACCGGGACAGGGGCCTACGAGCAGTACTTC. The chain links TRBV11-1 to TRBJ2-7; 10 bases map to TRBD1. The CDR3 has 14 amino acids. CDR1 SGHAT and CDR2 FQDESV come from the germline V gene (reference sequence). Germline trimming cut 5 bases from V and 2 bases from J; bases unmatched to any gene: 3.

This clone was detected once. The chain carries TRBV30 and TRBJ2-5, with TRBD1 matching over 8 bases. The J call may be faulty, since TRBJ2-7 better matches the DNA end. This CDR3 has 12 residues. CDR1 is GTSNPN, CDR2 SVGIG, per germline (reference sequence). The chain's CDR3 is CAWRQGAYEQYF. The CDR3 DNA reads TGTGCCTGGAGGCAGGGGGCTTACGAGCAGTACTTC.

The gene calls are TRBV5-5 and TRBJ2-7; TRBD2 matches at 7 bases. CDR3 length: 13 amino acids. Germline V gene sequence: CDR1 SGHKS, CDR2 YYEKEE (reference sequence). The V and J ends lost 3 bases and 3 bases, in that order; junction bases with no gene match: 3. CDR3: CASSSGGLYEQYF. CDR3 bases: TGTGCCAGCAGCTCGGGAGGTCTCTACGAGCAGTACTTC.

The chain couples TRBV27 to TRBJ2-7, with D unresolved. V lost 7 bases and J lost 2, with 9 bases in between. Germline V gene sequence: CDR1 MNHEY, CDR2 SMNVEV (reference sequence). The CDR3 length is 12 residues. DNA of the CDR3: TGTGCCAGCACTGGCACAGCCTACGAGCAGTACTTC. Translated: CASTGTAYEQYF.

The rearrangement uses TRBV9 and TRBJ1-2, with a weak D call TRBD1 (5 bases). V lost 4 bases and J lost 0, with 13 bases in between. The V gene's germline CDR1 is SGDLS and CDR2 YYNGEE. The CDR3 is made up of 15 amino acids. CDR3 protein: CASSPGGRSNYGYTF. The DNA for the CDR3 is TGTGCCAGCAGCCCGGGGGGGAGATCTAACTATGGCTACACCTTC.

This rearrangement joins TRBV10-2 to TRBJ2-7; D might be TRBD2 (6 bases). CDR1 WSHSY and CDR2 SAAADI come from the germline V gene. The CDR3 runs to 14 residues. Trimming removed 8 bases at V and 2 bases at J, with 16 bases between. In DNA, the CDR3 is TGCGCCAGCCTCAAAGAGGGACTGCCCTACGAGCAGTACTTC. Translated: CASLKEGLPYEQYF.

CDR3 sequence: CASSLGAGRIFNQPQHF. CDR3 nucleotide sequence: TGTGCCAGCAGTTTAGGCGCGGGACGCATATTCAATCAGCCCCAGCATTTT. The genes are TRBV28 and TRBJ1-5, with D maybe TRBD1 (5 bases). V lost 2 bases, J lost 3 bases, and 17 bases lay in between. Germline V gene data show CDR1 as MDHEN and CDR2 as SYDVKM. This CDR3 contains 17 residues. The variable domain in full, with the rest retrieved from reference TRBV28 and TRBJ1-5, is DVKVTQSSRYLVKRTGEKVFLECVQDMDHENMFWYRQDPGLGLRLIYFSYDVKMKEKGDIPEGYSVSREKKERFSLILESASTNQTSMYLCASSLGAGRIFNQPQHFGDGTRLSIL.

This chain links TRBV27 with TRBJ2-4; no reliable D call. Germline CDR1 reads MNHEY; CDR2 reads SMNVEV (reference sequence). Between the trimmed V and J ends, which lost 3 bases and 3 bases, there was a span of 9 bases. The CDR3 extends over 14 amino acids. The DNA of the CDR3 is TGTGCCAGCAGTTTGTTGGCGGACAAAAACATTCAGTACTTC. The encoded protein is CASSLLADKNIQYF.

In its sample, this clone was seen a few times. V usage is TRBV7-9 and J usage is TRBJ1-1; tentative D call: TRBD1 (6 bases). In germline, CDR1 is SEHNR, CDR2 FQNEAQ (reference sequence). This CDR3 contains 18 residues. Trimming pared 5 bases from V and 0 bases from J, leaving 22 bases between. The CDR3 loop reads CASSLLGGGYPLNTEAFF. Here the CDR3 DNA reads TGTGCCAGCAGCCTTCTAGGGGGTGGGTATCCCTTGAACACTGAAGCTTTCTTT. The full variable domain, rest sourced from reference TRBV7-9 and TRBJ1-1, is DTGVSQNPRHKITKRGQNVTFRCDPISEHNRLYWYRQTLGQGPEFLTYFQNEAQLEKSRLLSDRFSAERPKGSFSTLEIQRTEQGDSAMYLCASSLLGGGYPLNTEAFFGQGTRLTVV.

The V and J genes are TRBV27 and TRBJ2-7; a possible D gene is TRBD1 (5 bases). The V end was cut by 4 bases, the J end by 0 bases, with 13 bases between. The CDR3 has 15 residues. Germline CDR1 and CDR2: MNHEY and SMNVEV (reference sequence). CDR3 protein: CASSSWGRSSYEQYF. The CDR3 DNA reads TGTGCCAGCAGTTCCTGGGGCAGGAGCTCCTACGAGCAGTACTTC.

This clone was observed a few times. CDR3 sequence: CASSPDSREAFF. Here the CDR3 DNA reads TGTGCCAGCAGTCCCGACAGTCGTGAAGCTTTCTTT. V usage is TRBV6-6 and J usage is TRBJ1-1, with a weak D call TRBD1 (5 bases). This CDR3 comprises 12 residues. V lost 5 bases and J 7 bases, leaving 11 bases between the germline ends. CDR1 MNHNY and CDR2 SVGAGI come from the germline V gene (reference sequence).

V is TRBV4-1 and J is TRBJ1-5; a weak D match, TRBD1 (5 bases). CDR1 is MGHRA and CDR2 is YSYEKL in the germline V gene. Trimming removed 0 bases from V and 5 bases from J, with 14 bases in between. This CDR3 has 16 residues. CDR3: CASSQDNDRPYQPQHF. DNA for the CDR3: TGCGCCAGCAGCCAAGACAATGACAGACCGTATCAGCCCCAGCATTTT.

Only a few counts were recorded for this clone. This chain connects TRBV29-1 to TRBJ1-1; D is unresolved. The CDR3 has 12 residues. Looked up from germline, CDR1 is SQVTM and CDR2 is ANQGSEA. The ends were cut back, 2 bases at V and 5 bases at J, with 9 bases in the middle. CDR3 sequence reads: CSVEMRVTEAFF. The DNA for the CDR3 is TGCAGCGTTGAAATGAGGGTTACTGAAGCTTTCTTT. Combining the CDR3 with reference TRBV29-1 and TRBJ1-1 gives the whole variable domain SAVISQKPSRDICQRGTSLTIQCQVDSQVTMMFWYRQQPGQSLTLIATANQGSEATYESGFVIDKFPISRPNLTFSTLTVSNMSPEDSSIYLCSVEMRVTEAFFGQGTRLTVV.

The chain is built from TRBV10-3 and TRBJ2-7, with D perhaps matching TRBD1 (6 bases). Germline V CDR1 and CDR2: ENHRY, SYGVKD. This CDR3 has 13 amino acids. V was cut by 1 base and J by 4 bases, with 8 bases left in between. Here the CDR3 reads CAISEFQGYEQYF. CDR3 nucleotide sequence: TGTGCCATCAGTGAGTTCCAGGGGTACGAGCAGTACTTC.

The DNA of the CDR3 is TGTGCCTGGAGTGATCCGGGACAGGGGGCTGGGGGAAACACCATATATTTT. Translated, it gives CAWSDPGQGAGGNTIYF. The gene calls are TRBV30 and TRBJ1-3, with TRBD1 matching 12 bases. The germline CDR1 and CDR2 sequences are GTSNPN and SVGIG (reference sequence). The V gene end was trimmed by 1 base and the J gene end by 4 bases; junction bases not matched to a gene: 8. The CDR3 runs 17 residues. Variable domain in full (rest from reference TRBV30 and TRBJ1-3): SQTIHQWPATLVQPVGSPLSLECTVEGTSNPNLYWYRQAAGRGLQLLFYSVGIGQISSEVPQNLSASRPQDRQFILSSKKLLLSDSGFYLCAWSDPGQGAGGNTIYFGEGSWLTVV.

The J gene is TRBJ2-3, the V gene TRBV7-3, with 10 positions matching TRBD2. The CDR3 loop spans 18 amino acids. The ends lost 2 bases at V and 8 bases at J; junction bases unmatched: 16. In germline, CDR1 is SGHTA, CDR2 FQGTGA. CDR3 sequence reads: CASSLGSGERGGRGTQYF. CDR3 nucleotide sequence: TGTGCCAGCAGCTTAGGTAGCGGCGAGCGGGGGGGCCGGGGTACGCAGTATTTT.

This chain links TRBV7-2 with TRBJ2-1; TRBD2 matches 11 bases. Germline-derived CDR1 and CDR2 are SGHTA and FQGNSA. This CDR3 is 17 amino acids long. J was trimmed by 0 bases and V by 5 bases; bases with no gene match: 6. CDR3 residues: CASSLGLAESSYNEQFF. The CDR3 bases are TGTGCCAGCAGCCTGGGACTAGCGGAAAGCTCCTACAATGAGCAGTTCTTC.

CDR3 in amino acids: CASSRDSSYEQYF. As DNA, the CDR3 is TGTGCCAGCTCACGGGACAGTTCCTACGAGCAGTACTTC. V gene TRBV18 combines with J gene TRBJ2-7, with 7 bases that match TRBD1. The CDR3 totals 13 residues. From germline, CDR1 is KGHSH and CDR2 LQKENI. Trimming cost V 4 bases and J 1 base; bases outside gene matches: 1.

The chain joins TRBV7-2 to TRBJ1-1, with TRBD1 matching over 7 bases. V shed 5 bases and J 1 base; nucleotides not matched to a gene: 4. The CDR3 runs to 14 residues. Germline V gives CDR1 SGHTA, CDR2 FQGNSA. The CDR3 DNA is TGTGCCAGCAGCCCGGGACAGTGGAACACTGAAGCTTTCTTT. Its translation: CASSPGQWNTEAFF.

CDR3 DNA sequence: TGCAGCGTTGGGGACAGCTACGAGCAGTACTTC. Translated, it gives CSVGDSYEQYF. The genes are TRBV29-1 and TRBJ2-7; 7 positions match TRBD1. Germline CDR1 reads SQVTM; CDR2 reads ANQGSEA. The CDR3 sequence is 11 residues long. Unmatched junction bases numbered 0, after V lost 4 bases and J lost 3 bases.